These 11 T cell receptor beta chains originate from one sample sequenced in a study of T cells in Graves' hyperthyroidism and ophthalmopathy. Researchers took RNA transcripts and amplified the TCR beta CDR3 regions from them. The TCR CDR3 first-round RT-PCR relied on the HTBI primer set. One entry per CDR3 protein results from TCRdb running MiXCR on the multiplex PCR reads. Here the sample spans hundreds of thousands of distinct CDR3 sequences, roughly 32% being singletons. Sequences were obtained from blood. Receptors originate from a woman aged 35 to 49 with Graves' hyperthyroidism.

CDR3 nucleotide sequence: TGTGCCACCCGGGACTACAATGAGCAGTACTTC. It specifies CATRDYNEQYF. The chain recombines TRBV2 with TRBJ2-7; 7 positions agree with TRBD2. J gave up 7 bases and V 10 bases, and 7 bases lay outside the gene matches. Germline V lookup: CDR1 SNHLY, CDR2 FYNNEI. CDR3 length equals 11 residues.

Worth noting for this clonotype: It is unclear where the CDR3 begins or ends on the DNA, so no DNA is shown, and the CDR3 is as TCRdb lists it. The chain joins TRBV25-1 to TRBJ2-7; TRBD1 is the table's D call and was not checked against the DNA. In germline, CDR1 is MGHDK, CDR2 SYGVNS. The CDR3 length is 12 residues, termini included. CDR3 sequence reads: CASNVGGGTGYF.

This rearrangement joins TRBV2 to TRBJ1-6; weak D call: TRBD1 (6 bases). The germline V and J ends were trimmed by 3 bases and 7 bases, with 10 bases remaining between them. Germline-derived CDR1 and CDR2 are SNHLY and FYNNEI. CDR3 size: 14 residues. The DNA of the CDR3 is TGTGCCAGCAGTGAGGGGGGCCTGAATTCACCCCTCCACTTT. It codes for CASSEGGLNSPLHF.

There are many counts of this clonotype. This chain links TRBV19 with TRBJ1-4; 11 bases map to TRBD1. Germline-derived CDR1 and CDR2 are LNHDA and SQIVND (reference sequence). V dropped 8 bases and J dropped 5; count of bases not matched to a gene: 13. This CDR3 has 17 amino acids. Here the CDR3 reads CASLGQGASYRNEKLFF. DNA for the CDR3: TGTGCCAGTCTCGGACAGGGGGCAAGCTACCGAAATGAAAAACTGTTTTTT. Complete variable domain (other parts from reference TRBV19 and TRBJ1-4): DGGITQSPKYLFRKEGQNVTLSCEQNLNHDAMYWYRQDPGQGLRLIYYSQIVNDFQKGDIAEGYSVSREKKESFPLTVTSAQKNPTAFYLCASLGQGASYRNEKLFFGSGTQLSVL.

CDR3 amino acids: CASSLLSQPQHF. In nucleotides, the CDR3 is TGTGCCAGCAGTTTACTTTCTCAGCCCCAGCATTTT. J is TRBJ1-5 and V is TRBV27; D gene ambiguous. The CDR3 covers 12 residues. Trimming removed 2 bases at V and 6 bases at J, with 5 bases between. From germline, CDR1 is MNHEY and CDR2 SMNVEV (reference sequence).

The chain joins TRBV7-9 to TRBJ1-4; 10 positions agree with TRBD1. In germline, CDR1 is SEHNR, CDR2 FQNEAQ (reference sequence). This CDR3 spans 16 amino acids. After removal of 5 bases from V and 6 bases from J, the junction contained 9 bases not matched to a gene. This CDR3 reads CASSAGTGDWDEKLFF. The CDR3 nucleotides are TGTGCCAGCAGCGCCGGGACAGGGGATTGGGATGAAAAACTGTTTTTT.

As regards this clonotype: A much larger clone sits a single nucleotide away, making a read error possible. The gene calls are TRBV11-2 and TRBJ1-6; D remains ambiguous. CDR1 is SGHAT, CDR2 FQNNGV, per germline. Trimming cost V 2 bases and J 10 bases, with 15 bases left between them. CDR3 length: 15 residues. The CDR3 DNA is TGTGCCAGCAGCTTATCATCCGACGGGGAATCACCCCTCCACTTT. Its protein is CASSLSSDGESPLHF.

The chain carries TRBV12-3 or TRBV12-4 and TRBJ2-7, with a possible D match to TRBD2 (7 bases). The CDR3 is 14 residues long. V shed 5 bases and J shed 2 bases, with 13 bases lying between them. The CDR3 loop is CASSDAGGPYEQYF. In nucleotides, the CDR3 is TGTGCCAGCAGTGACGCCGGGGGGCCCTACGAGCAGTACTTC.

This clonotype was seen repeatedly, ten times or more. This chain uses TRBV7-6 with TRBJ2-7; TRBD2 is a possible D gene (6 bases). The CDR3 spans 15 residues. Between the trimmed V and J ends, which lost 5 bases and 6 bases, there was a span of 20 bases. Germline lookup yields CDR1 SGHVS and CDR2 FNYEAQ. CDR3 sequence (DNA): TGTGCCAGCAGCCCTGGGTCTAGCGCAACGCTCGAGCAGTACTTC. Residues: CASSPGSSATLEQYF.

For the CDR3, the DNA is TGTGCCAGCAGCCCCCGGGGGACAGGGTCGACTGAAGAGCAGTACTTC. Amino acids: CASSPRGTGSTEEQYF. This chain links TRBV7-3 with TRBJ2-7, with 9 positions matching TRBD1. CDR3 length: 16 residues. V shed 5 bases and J 7 bases; nucleotides not matched to a gene: 15. CDR1 and CDR2 from the germline V gene are SGHTA and FQGTGA. The full variable domain, completed using reference TRBV7-3 and TRBJ2-7, is GAGVSQTPSNKVTEKGKYVELRCDPISGHTALYWYRQSLGQGPEFLIYFQGTGAADDSGLPNDRFFAVRPEGSVSTLKIQRTERGDSAVYLCASSPRGTGSTEEQYFGPGTRLTVT.

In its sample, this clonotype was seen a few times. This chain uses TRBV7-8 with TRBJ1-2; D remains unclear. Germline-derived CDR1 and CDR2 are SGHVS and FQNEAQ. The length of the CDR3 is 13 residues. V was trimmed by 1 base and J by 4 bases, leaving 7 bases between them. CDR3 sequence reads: CASSLGSSYGYTF. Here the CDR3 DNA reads TGTGCCAGCAGCTTAGGGAGCTCCTATGGCTACACCTTC.